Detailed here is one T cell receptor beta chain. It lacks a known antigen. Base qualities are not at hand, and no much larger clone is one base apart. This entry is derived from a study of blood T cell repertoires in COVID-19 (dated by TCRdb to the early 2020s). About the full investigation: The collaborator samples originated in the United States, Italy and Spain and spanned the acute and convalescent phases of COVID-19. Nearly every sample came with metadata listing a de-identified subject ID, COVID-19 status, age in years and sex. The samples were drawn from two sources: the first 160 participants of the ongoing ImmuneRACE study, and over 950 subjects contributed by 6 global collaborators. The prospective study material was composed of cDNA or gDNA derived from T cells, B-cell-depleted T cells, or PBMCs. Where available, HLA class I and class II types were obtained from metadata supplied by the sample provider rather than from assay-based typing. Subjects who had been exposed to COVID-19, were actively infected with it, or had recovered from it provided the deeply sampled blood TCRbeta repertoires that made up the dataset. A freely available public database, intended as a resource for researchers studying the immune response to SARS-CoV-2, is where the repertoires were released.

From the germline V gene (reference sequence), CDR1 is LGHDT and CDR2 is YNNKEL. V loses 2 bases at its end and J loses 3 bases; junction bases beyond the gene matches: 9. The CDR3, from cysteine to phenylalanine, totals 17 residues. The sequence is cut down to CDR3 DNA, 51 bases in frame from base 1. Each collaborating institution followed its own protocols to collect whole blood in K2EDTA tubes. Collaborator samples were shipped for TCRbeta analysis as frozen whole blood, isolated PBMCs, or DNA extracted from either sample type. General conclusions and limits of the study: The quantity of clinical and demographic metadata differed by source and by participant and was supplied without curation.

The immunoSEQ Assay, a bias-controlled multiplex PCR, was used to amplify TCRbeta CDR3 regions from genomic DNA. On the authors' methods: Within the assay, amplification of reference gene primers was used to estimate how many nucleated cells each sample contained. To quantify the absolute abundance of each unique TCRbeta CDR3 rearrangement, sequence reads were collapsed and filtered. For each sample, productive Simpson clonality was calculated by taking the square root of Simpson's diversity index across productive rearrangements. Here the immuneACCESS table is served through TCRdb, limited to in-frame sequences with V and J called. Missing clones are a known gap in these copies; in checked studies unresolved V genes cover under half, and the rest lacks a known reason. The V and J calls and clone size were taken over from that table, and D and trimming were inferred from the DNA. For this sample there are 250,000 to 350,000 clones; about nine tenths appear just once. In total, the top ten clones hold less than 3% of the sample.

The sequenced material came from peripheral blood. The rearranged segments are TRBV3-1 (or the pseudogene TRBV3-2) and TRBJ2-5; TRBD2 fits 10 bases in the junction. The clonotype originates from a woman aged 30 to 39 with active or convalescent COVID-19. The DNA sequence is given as TGTGCCAGCAGCCAAAGGCTCAGGACTAGCGGTGAAGAGACCCAGTACTTC. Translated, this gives CASSQRLRTSGEETQYF.